These 11 T cell receptor beta chains were sequenced from one sample in a study of T-cell memory formation after mild COVID-19. TCRdb fed the 5' RACE reads into MiXCR, producing one record per CDR3 protein. The sample holds about 160,000 distinct CDR3 sequences, roughly 31% seen once. Sample: PBMCs or a T cell subset sorted from them (not recorded which). The receptors here all came from an adult woman who had mild COVID-19 (a few samples of this study predate the infection). Cell type and time point are not known.

This clonotype was counted only a few times. The chain is built from TRBV25-1 and TRBJ2-2; D is undetermined. This CDR3 contains 14 residues. V dropped 4 bases and J dropped 7 bases, with 13 bases sitting between them. CDR1 is MGHDK and CDR2 is SYGVNS in the germline V gene. CDR3: CASSAISLVGELFF. CDR3 DNA sequence: TGTGCCAGCAGTGCCATTAGTTTGGTCGGGGAGCTGTTTTTT.

The chain uses TRBV14 and TRBJ2-7; D may be TRBD2 (5 bases). CDR3 length: 12 amino acids. V dropped 5 bases and J dropped 3 bases, with 8 bases sitting between them. Germline assignment: CDR1 SGHDN and CDR2 FVKESK. This CDR3 is CASSDYFYEQYF. The CDR3, as DNA: TGTGCCAGCAGCGACTACTTCTACGAGCAGTACTTC.

This clonotype has more than one count but fewer than ten. The rearrangement joins TRBV6-2 or TRBV6-3 to TRBJ1-6, with no clear D. Trimming shortened V by 0 bases and J by 5 bases, and 11 bases separated the two germline ends. The CDR3 length is 16 residues. Germline CDR1 MNHEY, CDR2 SVGEGT. This CDR3 is CASSYSVARDNSPLHF. The CDR3, as DNA: TGTGCCAGCAGTTACTCTGTGGCAAGAGATAATTCACCCCTCCACTTT.

This clonotype has only a few counts. The V gene is TRBV5-1, the J gene TRBJ2-3; TRBD2 matches at 13 bases. After removal of 4 bases from V and 6 bases from J, the junction contained 8 bases not matched to a gene. The CDR3 extends over 16 amino acids. Germline CDR1 reads SGHRS; CDR2 reads YFSETQ. CDR3: CASSLTSGGATDTQYF. In DNA, the CDR3 is TGCGCCAGCAGCCTCACTAGCGGGGGGGCAACGGATACGCAGTATTTT. The variable domain in full, with the rest retrieved from reference TRBV5-1 and TRBJ2-3, is KAGVTQTPRYLIKTRGQQVTLSCSPISGHRSVSWYQQTPGQGLQFLFEYFSETQRNKGNFPGRFSGRQFSNSRSEMNVSTLELGDSALYLCASSLTSGGATDTQYFGPGTRLTVL.

This clonotype appeared a single time. The genes are TRBV20-1 and TRBJ2-7; 12 nucleotides align to TRBD1. The CDR3 contains 13 residues. The V gene end was trimmed by 5 bases and the J gene end by 6 bases; junction bases not matched to a gene: 5. The germline V gene has CDR1 DFQATT and CDR2 SNEGSKA (reference sequence). Here the CDR3 DNA reads TGCAGTGCTCCGGGACAGGGGGCAGGCGAGCAGTACTTC. Translated, it gives CSAPGQGAGEQYF.

CDR3 amino acids: CASSGLGGGANVLTF. The CDR3 region has the DNA TGTGCCAGTTCAGGGCTGGGCGGTGGGGCCAACGTCCTGACTTTC. This chain links TRBV6-1 with TRBJ2-6; maybe TRBD1 (5 bases). Germline V gives CDR1 MNHNS, CDR2 SASEGT. Trimming removed 9 bases from V and 3 bases from J, with 15 bases in between. CDR3 length: 15 amino acids.

This clonotype was seen a few times. The chain uses TRBV5-1 and TRBJ2-4; tentatively, D is TRBD1 (6 bases). Germline V gene sequence: CDR1 SGHRS, CDR2 YFSETQ. V lost 3 bases and J lost 0, with 19 bases in between. This CDR3 is built from 18 residues. CDR3 DNA sequence: TGCGCCAGCAGCTCAGGGGTCCCACGATTAATAGCCAAAAACATTCAGTACTTC. Translated, it gives CASSSGVPRLIAKNIQYF.

The CDR3 nucleotides are TGTGCCAGCAGCTTAGCGCTTCCGGGTTTGGACAATGAGCAGTTCTTC. Residues: CASSLALPGLDNEQFF. The V and J genes are TRBV7-2 and TRBJ2-1; no clear D gene. V was clipped by 0 bases and J by 5 bases, with 14 bases between them. The germline V gene has CDR1 SGHTA and CDR2 FQGNSA. The CDR3 runs to 16 residues.

This clonotype was counted only a few times. The chain links TRBV12-3 or TRBV12-4 to TRBJ1-3; D is unresolved. This CDR3 contains 15 residues. The V gene lost 7 bases and the J gene lost 0 bases, with 13 bases spanning the gap. The CDR3 DNA reads as TGTGCCAGCAAGAAGGCCGAGCACTCTGGAAACACCATATATTTT. Translation: CASKKAEHSGNTIYF.

V usage is TRBV24-1 and J usage is TRBJ1-2; no reliable D call. V was cut by 0 bases and J by 8 bases, with 9 bases left in between. This CDR3 is 13 amino acids long. The germline V gene encodes CDR1 KGHDR and CDR2 SFDVKD. In DNA form, the CDR3 reads TGTGCCACCAGTGATTTGGGGAACGGGGGCTACACCTTC. Residues: CATSDLGNGGYTF.

This clonotype was detected a few times. The CDR3 sequence: CATSGGVVGAEAFF. The CDR3 DNA reads as TGTGCCACCAGCGGGGGGGTGGTCGGGGCTGAAGCTTTCTTT. The genes are TRBV15 and TRBJ1-1; maybe TRBD1 (5 bases). Germline-derived CDR1 and CDR2 are LNHNV and YYDKDF (reference sequence). Between the trimmed V and J ends, which lost 5 bases and 6 bases, there was a span of 16 bases. This CDR3 is 14 amino acids long.